This T cell receptor (beta chain) came from a study of T cell responses to AZD1222 COVID-19 vaccine. Regarding the study as a whole: The study sampled repertoires only after the peak T cell response. With dominance at 160-218 and 743-854, vaccine-associated CD4 TCRs spanned spike.

CDR1 is SGHTA and CDR2 is FQGNSA in the germline V gene. The V and J ends lost 2 bases and 0 bases respectively, with 16 bases between them. The CDR3 covers 17 residues. Regarding this clone: What it binds is unknown.

The data were produced by immunoSEQ multiplex PCR, yet TCRdb's version contains in-frame clones alone and is incomplete. The data contain about 66,000 clones, roughly nine tenths of them singletons. Sequenced here: peripheral blood, sampled on day 0 of AZD1222 vaccination. The V and J genes are TRBV7-2 and TRBJ1-1; possibly TRBD1 for D (5 bases). The receptor was isolated from an adult in good health. The CDR3 DNA reads TGTGCCAGCAGCTTAAAGGTGGGACGGAGCATGAACACTGAAGCTTTCTTT. Protein product: CASSLKVGRSMNTEAFF. Looking up the rest from reference TRBV7-2 and TRBJ1-1 gives the full variable domain: GAGVSQSPSNKVTEKGKDVELRCDPISGHTALYWYRQSLGQGLEFLIYFQGNSAPDKSGLPSDRFSAERTGGSVSTLTIQRTQQEDSAVYLCASSLKVGRSMNTEAFFGQGTRLTVV.